This T cell receptor (beta chain) is from a study of chemoradiotherapy in HPV16-positive cancers. With 0 bases clipped from V and 4 bases from J, the junction kept 7 bases outside the gene matches. The CDR3 is made up of 18 amino acids. CDR1 is SGHRS, CDR2 YFSETQ, per germline. Produced via immunoSEQ multiplex PCR; TCRdb's table is partial and in-frame only. Counted here are tens of thousands of clones, approximately 88% occurring once; the ten biggest clones make up 4.8%. The specimen comprised blood, sampled from a patient who underwent chemoradiotherapy. The receptor's source is a human donor with HPV-associated anogenital cancer. The rearrangement uses TRBV5-1 and TRBJ2-1, with TRBD2 identical over 13 bases. The CDR3 sequence is CASSLGTSGGAGYNEQFF. The CDR3 nucleotides read TGCGCCAGCAGCTTGGGAACTAGCGGGGGGGCTGGGTACAATGAGCAGTTCTTC.